The clone carrying this T cell receptor (beta chain) has just one count. The sample belongs to a study of PD-1 blockade in classical Hodgkin lymphoma. Sequenced by immunoSEQ multiplex PCR; TCRdb stores in-frame clones only, minus some. The profile covers roughly 70,000 clones, with over 85% appearing a single time and roughly 2.6% taken by the ten largest. Time point indicated: newly diagnosed, previously untreated cHL patient sample. The germline V gene has CDR1 SGHTA and CDR2 FQGNSA. Trimming stripped 2 bases from V and 6 bases from J, with 10 bases between. This CDR3 spans 13 amino acids. The receptor's source is a human donor with classical Hodgkin lymphoma. This rearrangement joins TRBV7-2 to TRBJ1-2; D gene ambiguous. Sequenced: peripheral blood mononuclear cells (PBMCs). The DNA for the CDR3 is TGTGCCAGCAGCTTAACGGCCCTTGATGGCTACACCTTC. This sequence encodes CASSLTALDGYTF.